This T cell receptor beta chain stems from a study of T cells in Graves' hyperthyroidism and ophthalmopathy (dated by TCRdb to the late 2010s). Background on the whole study: To identify TCR V-J signatures that set the groups apart, the researchers used a discovery cohort of approximately 98 patients, made up of fewer than 50 with Graves' ophthalmopathy and some 56 with stable Graves' hyperthyroidism. In addition, the study compared T-cell repertoires in thyroid tissue and in blood from five to seven Graves' hyperthyroidism patients. An independent validation cohort of 18 to 20 hyperthyroidism patients and about 16 patients who later progressed to ophthalmopathy tested prospective prediction of ophthalmopathy. The 95 to 100 discovery patients were divided at random into training and test sets in a 7:3 ratio. According to the paper, TCR Vbeta CDR3 sequencing was carried out on 135 peripheral blood samples, which came from under 50 ophthalmopathy, under 85 hyperthyroidism and some 17 progressor patients. Once sampling was done, hyperthyroidism patients were given methimazole at a starting dose of 30 mg daily, whereas ophthalmopathy patients were given high-dose intravenous methylprednisolone.

Beyond this particular receptor, the publication reports: Sample size was not statistically predetermined, and investigators were not blinded to group allocation. In validation, the model predicted progression to ophthalmopathy a median of roughly 6.1 months before onset, with roughly 71% sensitivity and 72.22% specificity. Most expanded thyroid clonotypes (frequency above 0.001) were also found in blood, which suggests that blood repertoires may mirror thyroid immune responses. In cross-validation, a model built on a 13 V-J signature told ophthalmopathy apart from stable hyperthyroidism with roughly 87% sensitivity and approximately 81% specificity, and in testing the same model reached 80%/75%.

The TCR beta CDR3 regions were amplified from the RNA transcripts. For the first round of RT-PCR on the TCR CDR3, the HTBI primer set was used together with the Qiagen OneStep RT-PCR kit. Libraries were constructed in a second round of multiplex PCR, after which size selection and purification were performed. Paired-end sequencing of the libraries was performed with 100 bp reads on an Illumina HiSeq2000. The original methods were these. Raw data were processed with SOAPnuke, discarding reads with adapters, uncalled bases, mean Phred below 15, or no exact constant-primer or identifier match. COPE v1.2.5 was used to merge high-quality paired reads, and clonotypes were defined as unique nucleotide sequences. MiTCR v1.1 was used to align clonotypes to the IMGT TRBV, TRBD and TRBJ reference segments. Only V-J combinations with frequency above 0.0001, covering 99.2% of repertoires, were analysed. The TCS score was defined as F50 (clonal expansion) divided by E x V (chaos), with BLOSUM62-based TCRdist calculated between CDR3 peptides within each V-J. Welch's t-statistics and random forest reduced fewer than 550 V-J features to 13, which were used in a naive Bayes classifier (R e1071). Thyroid-blood repertoire similarity was quantified with the Morisita-Horn index. In TCRdb, the public reads were trimmed at Q25 with fastp and aligned with MiXCR, with productive beta chains retained. Duplicate CDR3 protein sequences are folded into a single record with the most common DNA and genes. The V and J calls reflect TCRdb's pipeline rather than the authors' work. The sample contains 610,000 or so distinct CDR3 sequences, 46% of them found a single time. The ten largest clones add up to around 7.7% of the sample.

As regards this clonotype: Its antigen is still unknown. No quality values exist for individual bases; no much larger clone is one base distant.

Stable Graves' hyperthyroidism was defined as no progression to ophthalmopathy during 18 months of follow-up. The hyperthyroidism patients were between 18 and 65 years old and newly diagnosed, with a disease duration of less than 2 months. Any patient with an uncontrolled infection, another autoimmune disease, pregnancy or lactation was excluded. Clinical symptoms, serum thyroxine and TRAb, thyroid ultrasound, and orbital computed tomography formed the basis for the diagnoses. Total RNA was extracted using Trizol reagent, and RNA quality was assessed on an Agilent 2100 Bioanalyzer. From cysteine to phenylalanine, the CDR3 is 12 amino acids long. CDR3 DNA only is kept here, 36 bases in frame from base 1. Per the germline V gene (reference sequence), DFQATT is the CDR1 and SNEGSKA is the CDR2. The V and J ends are trimmed by 7 bases and 5 bases, leaving 11 bases between them.

This receptor was identified in a woman between 18 and 29 years old with Graves' hyperthyroidism. The receptor chain draws on TRBV20-1 and TRBJ1-4, with the D gene not clear enough to name. The sample comprised peripheral blood or thyroid tissue (not recorded which). The CDR3 reads CSGPEGNEKLFF. The nucleotide sequence is TGCAGTGGGCCGGAAGGCAATGAAAAACTGTTTTTT.